The sequence of this T cell receptor (beta chain) was determined in a study of T cell responses to AZD1222 COVID-19 vaccine. Turning to this clone: Its antigen is not known.

V lost 9 bases to trimming and J lost 7 bases; unmatched junction nucleotides: 5. The germline CDR1 and CDR2 sequences are LNHDA and SQIVND (reference sequence). The CDR3 extends over 14 amino acids. Sequencing was performed with immunoSEQ multiplex PCR; in TCRdb, only in-frame clones are kept and a portion is missing. Among some 120,000 clones listed, approximately 93% were seen once. Study results and caveats: The peak T cell response came first, and repertoires were sampled only after it. Females made up more of the donors, who were largely white British, and clonal diversity may have come out too low. Spike-spanning, vaccine-associated CD4 TCRs were dominant at 160-218 and 743-854. Only five or six AZD1222 recipients were seropositive at baseline.

The sample here was peripheral blood, taken on day 0 of AZD1222 vaccination. This sequence originates from an adult in good health. The chain carries TRBV19 and TRBJ2-1; TRBD2 matches at 14 bases. For the CDR3, the DNA is TGTGCCAGCAAGGGACTAGCGGGAGTTAATGAGCAGTTCTTC. It yields the protein CASKGLAGVNEQFF.